These 9 T cell receptor beta chains share one sample of origin, sequenced in a study of T cells in Graves' hyperthyroidism and ophthalmopathy. It was RNA transcripts that yielded the amplified TCR beta CDR3 regions. The study used the HTBI primer set for a first-round RT-PCR of the TCR CDR3. Using its own MiXCR run on the multiplex PCR reads, TCRdb lists one record per CDR3 protein. The top ten hold around 54% of the sample, which has 340,000 or so distinct CDR3 sequences, 15% to 20% seen once. The sequenced material came from blood. The receptors originated from a woman in her 50s with Graves' hyperthyroidism.

The CDR3 DNA follows: TGTGCCAGCAGTTACGGGGGGGGACCCTCTGGGGCCAACGTCCTGACTTTC. Protein: CASSYGGGPSGANVLTF. The chain employs TRBV6-5 and TRBJ2-6; TRBD2 matches at 7 bases. The CDR3 length is 17 residues. The junction had 4 bases not matched to a gene; V was cut back by 2 bases and J by 0 bases. Germline V lookup: CDR1 MNHEY, CDR2 SVGAGI.

This clonotype was counted at least ten times. The chain links TRBV3-1 to TRBJ1-1; no clear D. V lost 1 base and J 1 base, leaving 13 bases between the germline ends. The CDR3 runs to 16 residues. CDR1 LGHDT and CDR2 YNNKEL come from the germline V gene (reference sequence). CDR3 loop: CASSQAGGMWNTEAFF. The CDR3 nucleotides read TGTGCCAGCAGCCAAGCGGGCGGCATGTGGAACACTGAAGCTTTCTTT.

This clonotype was recorded at least ten times. The V call is TRBV10-3, the J call TRBJ1-5, with unresolved D. The CDR3 totals 15 residues. The germline CDR1 and CDR2 sequences are ENHRY and SYGVKD. V was trimmed by 5 bases and J by 0 bases, leaving 11 bases between them. The CDR3 DNA is TGTGCCATCAGTCCGACGGGTTATAGCAATCAGCCCCAGCATTTT. This sequence encodes CAISPTGYSNQPQHF.

The CDR3 region has the DNA TGTGCCAGCAGCCAAGCCCCGGGACCTAATTCACCCCTCCACTTT. As protein: CASSQAPGPNSPLHF. This rearrangement joins TRBV5-8 to TRBJ1-6, with D perhaps TRBD1 (5 bases). The length of the CDR3 is 15 residues. V was shortened by 4 bases and J by 6 bases, with 14 bases between the two germline ends. The V gene's germline CDR1 is SGHTS and CDR2 YDEGEE.

The sample holds a few counts of this clonotype. The chain recombines TRBV6-2 or TRBV6-3 with TRBJ2-1, with D possibly TRBD2 on 6 matching bases. The V gene's germline CDR1 is MNHEY and CDR2 SVGEGT. The CDR3 consists of 15 residues. The V and J ends lost 7 bases and 6 bases respectively, with 19 bases between them. CDR3 sequence reads: CASTARSSASNEQFF. DNA for the CDR3: TGTGCCAGCACCGCGCGGTCTAGCGCCTCCAATGAGCAGTTCTTC.

This clonotype was observed a few times. The V and J genes are TRBV5-6 and TRBJ2-7; either TRBD1 or TRBD2 may fit D (6 bases each). The CDR3 has 16 amino acids. The germline V gene has CDR1 SGHDT and CDR2 YYEEEE. V lost 5 bases and J 0 bases, leaving 18 bases between the germline ends. In DNA form, the CDR3 reads TGTGCCAGCAGATGGATGACGGGGGCCGCCTCCTACGAGCAGTACGTC. It codes for CASRWMTGAASYEQYV.

The V and J genes are TRBV19 and TRBJ1-1; unclear D gene. The CDR3 consists of 11 residues. Germline CDR1 LNHDA, CDR2 SQIVND (reference sequence). V was shortened by 1 base and J by 7 bases, with 4 bases between the two germline ends. The CDR3 protein is CASSIGVEAFF. In nucleotides, the CDR3 is TGTGCCAGTAGTATAGGGGTTGAAGCTTTCTTT. Full variable domain (outside the CDR3, taken from reference TRBV19 and TRBJ1-1): DGGITQSPKYLFRKEGQNVTLSCEQNLNHDAMYWYRQDPGQGLRLIYYSQIVNDFQKGDIAEGYSVSREKKESFPLTVTSAQKNPTAFYLCASSIGVEAFFGQGTRLTVV.

This clonotype was recorded at least ten times. The CDR3: CASSPTGRGWIYNEQFF. DNA of the CDR3: TGTGCCAGCAGCCCCACCGGGCGGGGTTGGATATACAATGAGCAGTTCTTC. The rearrangement joins TRBV11-2 to TRBJ2-1, with D perhaps TRBD2 (6 bases). This CDR3 spans 17 amino acids. Germline V CDR1 and CDR2: SGHAT, FQNNGV. The V gene lost 5 bases and the J gene lost 4 bases, with 21 bases spanning the gap.

This clonotype was seen a few times. The V and J genes are TRBV7-9 and TRBJ1-1; D gene uncertain. The germline V and J ends were trimmed by 5 bases and 0 bases, with 13 bases remaining between them. Germline CDR1 SEHNR, CDR2 FQNEAQ (reference sequence). The CDR3 is made up of 15 amino acids. In DNA, the CDR3 is TGTGCCAGCAGCCCAAAGATGCGGATGAACACTGAAGCTTTCTTT. It encodes CASSPKMRMNTEAFF.